This T cell receptor beta chain is from a study of regulatory T cells in long-lasting Graves disease. This CDR3 spans 16 amino acids. Germline CDR1 reads SGHNT; CDR2 reads YYREEE (reference sequence). Trimming took 4 bases from V and 0 from J, leaving 13 bases between them. CDR3 regions were amplified by Arm-PCR using iRepertoire HTBI primers to build TCR beta libraries. Authors' data handling: Spanning all samples, the identified segments comprised about 62 TRBV and approximately 15 TRBJ. Using its own MiXCR run on the multiplex PCR reads, TCRdb lists one record per CDR3 protein. TCRdb, not the original authors, processed these V and J calls. The data hold about 470,000 distinct CDR3 sequences, with under 25% observed a single time. Study conclusions and caveats: Persistent cases favored TRBV28, TRBJ1-2 and TRBJ2-5. Persistent Graves' patients showed reduced TCR diversity versus newly diagnosed patients.

Indicated time point: persistent/refractory GD, antithyroid drugs over 5 years with positive TRAb. With RNA extracted from PBMCs as input, the TCR library was made. Staff took roughly 9 milliliters of peripheral blood and put it into EDTA tubes. About this clonotype itself: Its antigen is unknown.

This TCR was recovered from a female donor with Graves disease. The chain couples TRBV5-4 to TRBJ2-2; the D gene is possibly TRBD1 (6 bases). This material consisted of peripheral blood mononuclear cells (PBMCs), taken when the disease was refractory, from a patient treated with antithyroid drugs. CDR3 nucleotides: TGTGCCAGCAGCCTTCCGGGACAAGCGAACACCGGGGAGCTGTTTTTT. Translating it yields CASSLPGQANTGELFF.